This T cell receptor (beta chain) originates from a study of Tregs in tolerant kidney transplant recipients. The CDR3 contains 15 residues. V lost 7 bases and J 0 bases, leaving 17 bases between the germline ends. Per germline, CDR1 SGHDT and CDR2 YYEEEE. This clone has a handful of counts. Its specificity is unknown. General study findings and limits: Activated donor B cell expansion appeared to reveal the most relevant donor-specific TCRbeta repertoire.

Related graft donors supplied nonmyeloablative bone marrow transplants, and mixed chimerism was transient. TCRdb's table, derived via immunoSEQ multiplex PCR, lists solely in-frame clones and lacks some. The top ten clones hold around 15% of a sample with 50,000 or so clones, about 92% of them seen once. The sequenced sample was CD8+ T cells from blood (PBMCs), obtained 12 months after the transplant. This clonotype was obtained from a human patient who received a combined kidney and bone marrow transplant. Among the T cells, some may be from the graft donor. The chain joins TRBV5-6 to TRBJ2-7; D perhaps matches TRBD2 (6 bases). The CDR3 bases are TGTGCCAGCGGACGGGACTCGGAGGGCTCCTACGAGCAGTACTTC. Translating it yields CASGRDSEGSYEQYF.